This T cell receptor beta chain derives from a study of cytomegalovirus exposure and HLA in healthy donors. Study findings and constraints: TCR beta chains associated with HLA were, in a later analysis, more clonally expanded than equally common others. The authors later found TCR association rates varying by HLA locus, with DRB1 most and HLA-C fewest. Most likely, a cluster of highly shared sequence variants arose as a sequencing artifact. In a later analysis, TCR beta V- and J-gene trimming showed a link to a missense DCLRE1C variant.

60 Vbeta and 13 Jbeta primers were used in PCR. The assay was immunoSEQ multiplex PCR, and TCRdb's table has in-frame clones only and misses some. The sample lists around 95,000 clones, around 74% occurring once. With 2 bases clipped from V and 3 bases from J, the junction kept 12 bases outside the gene matches. The germline CDR1 and CDR2 sequences are SQVTM and ANQGSEA. There are 16 residues in the CDR3. About this clone itself: The target antigen is unknown.

This rearrangement joins TRBV29-1 to TRBJ1-1; TRBD1 aligns across 7 bases. The clonotype originates from a man aged 25 to 40 in good health and CMV-seropositive. Sequencing was done on a sample of PBMCs. CDR3 residues: CSVEHLRQGWDTEAFF. In DNA form, the CDR3 reads TGCAGCGTTGAACACCTTAGACAGGGTTGGGACACTGAAGCTTTCTTT.